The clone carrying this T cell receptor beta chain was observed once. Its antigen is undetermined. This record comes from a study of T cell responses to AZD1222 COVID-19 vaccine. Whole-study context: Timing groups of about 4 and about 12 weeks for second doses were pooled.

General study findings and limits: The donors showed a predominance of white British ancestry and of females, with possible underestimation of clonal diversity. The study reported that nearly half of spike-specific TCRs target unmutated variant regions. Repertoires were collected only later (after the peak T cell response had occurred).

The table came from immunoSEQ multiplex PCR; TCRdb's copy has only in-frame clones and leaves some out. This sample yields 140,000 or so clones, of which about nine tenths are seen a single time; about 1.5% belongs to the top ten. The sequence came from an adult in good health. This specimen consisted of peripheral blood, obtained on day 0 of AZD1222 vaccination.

CDR3 amino acids: CASSDRGERQQFF. CDR3 bases: TGTGCCAGCAGTGACCGGGGAGAGCGCCAGCAGTTCTTC. This rearrangement joins TRBV6-4 to TRBJ2-1; possible D gene TRBD2, 5 bases. V was shortened by 2 bases and J by 11 bases, with 13 bases between the two germline ends. CDR1 and CDR2 (germline): MRHNA, SNTAGT. The CDR3 runs 13 residues.